This T cell receptor beta chain was documented in a study of shared clonotypes between healthy human individuals. The study, taken as a whole, reports: For naive CD4 cells, 4% to 5% of clonotypes were shared across a handful of donors. On the whole, naive subsets had larger estimated richness than memory subsets had.

As for this clone: Its cognate antigen is unknown.

Execution of the assay was at deep level. Each cell subset's genomic DNA was divided evenly among several immunoSEQ plates. Only in-frame clones appear in the TCRdb table, and some are missing; sequencing was by immunoSEQ multiplex PCR. Here the sample spans a few hundred thousand clones, around 90% being singletons. The material sequenced was memory CD8+ T cells sorted from blood. This sample's subset: CD45RO+ cells pooled with CCR7-negative TemRA cells. The TCR was taken from a man aged 18 to 29 in good health.

The CDR3 here is CASSQQGMAEAFF. CDR3 DNA sequence: TGTGCCAGCAGTCAACAGGGCATGGCTGAAGCTTTCTTT. V and J are TRBV27 and TRBJ1-1; a weak D match, TRBD1 (6 bases). CDR3 length equals 13 residues. V was shortened by 5 bases and J by 6 bases, with 13 bases between the two germline ends. Germline assignment: CDR1 MNHEY and CDR2 SMNVEV (reference sequence).